This TCR beta chain emerged from a study of neurological immune-mediated disorders. Study-wide results and limits: No expanded-clone CDR3 amino acid sequence recurred across subjects, suggesting private TCR-beta repertoires.

In this sample, this clonotype turned up many times. Its specificity is not known. The cDNA came from 5'RACE, which used 10-nucleotide random UMIs. MiXCR, applied by TCRdb to the 5' RACE reads, yields one record per CDR3 protein. The sample lists approximately 85,000 distinct CDR3 sequences, about 12% occurring once. This sample's time point: longitudinal time-point 2. A total of 2 million PBMCs stored at -80 degrees C provided the unsorted libraries. The CDR3 totals 14 residues. Germline V lookup: CDR1 DFQATT, CDR2 SNEGSKA (reference sequence). V was clipped by 4 bases and J by 0 bases, with 10 bases between them.

The chain links TRBV20-1 to TRBJ1-3; D is ambiguous. Material for sequencing was PBMCs. This receptor was taken from a female donor with HTLV-1-associated myelopathy (HAM/TSP). The DNA for the CDR3 is TGCAGTGCTAACAGCCTCCGCTCTGGAAACACCATATATTTT. The encoded protein is CSANSLRSGNTIYF.